The 30 T cell receptor beta chains given below trace back to one sample, sequenced in a study of blood T cell repertoires in COVID-19. The repertoire was sequenced with immunoSEQ multiplex PCR; TCRdb's copy has only in-frame clones and lacks some. The data show fewer than 130,000 clones, around 90% seen once. Sample: peripheral blood. The receptors shown here come from a woman aged 50 to 60 with acute or convalescent COVID-19.

The chain joins TRBV19 to TRBJ1-2, with 10 bases fitting TRBD1. The J segment lost 4 bases and the V segment lost 2 bases, leaving 4 bases of the junction unmatched. The CDR3 length is 15 residues. The germline CDR1 and CDR2 sequences are LNHDA and SQIVND (reference sequence). The CDR3 DNA is TGTGCCAGTAGTATAAGGGACAGGGGTCCCTATGGCTACACCTTC. This gives the protein CASSIRDRGPYGYTF.

This chain uses TRBV6-1 with TRBJ1-5, with 7 nucleotides matching TRBD1. CDR1 and CDR2 from the germline V gene are MNHNS and SASEGT. This CDR3 region has 15 residues. Unmatched junction bases numbered 8, after V lost 3 bases and J lost 6 bases. CDR3: CASSDPGGHSQPQHF. The CDR3 DNA sequence: TGTGCCAGCAGTGACCCAGGGGGACACAGTCAGCCCCAGCATTTT.

This chain joins TRBV28 and TRBJ2-1, with 9 positions matching TRBD1. Trimming cost V 1 base and J 6 bases; bases outside gene matches: 7. This CDR3 has 16 residues. The germline V gene has CDR1 MDHEN and CDR2 SYDVKM. The CDR3 region has the DNA TGTGCCAGCAGTTTATCCGCCGGGACAGGGATCAATGAGCAGTTCTTC. This translates into CASSLSAGTGINEQFF.

The chain recombines TRBV13 with TRBJ2-7, with D hard to call. CDR1 PRHDT and CDR2 FYEKMQ come from the germline V gene (reference sequence). The CDR3 has 14 residues. The ends were cut back, 2 bases at V and 0 bases at J, with 8 bases in the middle. The CDR3 DNA sequence: TGTGCCAGCAGCTTAAGACTGAGCTCCTACGAGCAGTACTTC. The encoded protein is CASSLRLSSYEQYF.

This chain connects TRBV7-6 to TRBJ2-1; 7 nucleotides agree with TRBD2. In germline, CDR1 is SGHVS, CDR2 FNYEAQ. This CDR3 spans 13 amino acids. V lost 5 bases to trimming and J lost 12 bases; unmatched junction nucleotides: 10. For the CDR3, the DNA is TGTGCCAGCAGCGCCTTTACTAGCGACGGGCAGTTCTTC. Its protein is CASSAFTSDGQFF.

V is TRBV2 and J is TRBJ2-3; maybe TRBD2 (6 bases). The CDR3 is 11 amino acids. V shed 5 bases and J shed 11 bases, with 11 bases lying between them. The germline CDR1 and CDR2 sequences are SNHLY and FYNNEI. The CDR3 bases are TGTGCCAGCAGTCCCGGGAGCGGGCAGTATTTT. Residues: CASSPGSGQYF.

This clone turned up a few times. This rearrangement joins TRBV27 to TRBJ2-2, with TRBD2 as a possible D gene (6 bases). Germline V gene sequence: CDR1 MNHEY, CDR2 SMNVEV (reference sequence). V was cut by 8 bases and J by 4 bases, with 17 bases left in between. This CDR3 comprises 15 residues. Written as DNA, the CDR3 is TGTGCCAGCGGAGTGTTCGGACTACTCACCGGGGAGCTGTTTTTT. Protein product: CASGVFGLLTGELFF.

Only a few counts were recorded for this clone. The chain couples TRBV5-6 to TRBJ2-3; possibly TRBD1 for D (6 bases). The CDR3 loop spans 14 amino acids. With 4 bases removed from V and 4 bases from J, the gap between germline ends came to 13 bases. CDR1 is SGHDT, CDR2 YYEEEE, per germline. The CDR3 loop is CASSLTGFADTQYF. The CDR3 nucleotides read TGTGCCAGCAGCCTCACAGGGTTCGCAGATACGCAGTATTTT.

The gene calls are TRBV19 and TRBJ1-5, with a tentative D call TRBD1 (6 bases). Between the trimmed V and J ends, which lost 4 bases and 0 bases, there was a span of 7 bases. CDR3 length: 14 amino acids. Germline CDR1 reads LNHDA; CDR2 reads SQIVND (reference sequence). The chain's CDR3 is CASSRTVSNQPQHF. CDR3 in DNA: TGTGCCAGTAGTAGGACAGTTAGCAATCAGCCCCAGCATTTT.

The chain is built from TRBV7-8 and TRBJ2-7; 12 bases match TRBD2. The CDR3 loop spans 15 amino acids. CDR1 is SGHVS, CDR2 FQNEAQ, per germline. With 4 bases clipped from V and 2 bases from J, the junction kept 3 bases outside the gene matches. The CDR3 region is CASSYGLAGPYEQYF. In DNA form, the CDR3 reads TGTGCCAGCAGCTATGGACTAGCGGGACCCTACGAGCAGTACTTC.

This chain links TRBV24-1 with TRBJ2-1; TRBD1 aligns across 7 bases. The CDR3 loop spans 15 amino acids. The J segment lost 5 bases and the V segment lost 2 bases, leaving 5 bases of the junction unmatched. CDR1 is KGHDR, CDR2 SFDVKD, per germline. The CDR3 loop is CATSDSQGLNNEQFF. CDR3 nucleotide sequence: TGTGCCACCAGTGATTCACAGGGGTTAAACAATGAGCAGTTCTTC.

The V and J genes are TRBV3-1 (or the pseudogene TRBV3-2) and TRBJ2-1, with 12 positions matching TRBD2. The CDR3 has 17 residues. V lost 4 bases to trimming and J lost 7 bases; unmatched junction nucleotides: 11. Germline CDR1 and CDR2: LGHDT and YNNKEL (reference sequence). The CDR3 nucleotides read TGTGCCAGCAGCCCCGGACTAGCGGGACCTGAGGCGAATGAGCAGTTCTTC. Protein product: CASSPGLAGPEANEQFF.

This sequence joins TRBV5-1 and TRBJ2-1, with a weak D call TRBD2 (5 bases). Trimming cost V 0 bases and J 7 bases, with 17 bases left between them. There are 16 residues in the CDR3. Germline CDR1 is SGHRS and CDR2 is YFSETQ. Written as DNA, the CDR3 is TGCGCCAGCAGCTTGGTTGGCAGAGGGAAGGCGAATGAGCAGTTCTTC. The encoded protein is CASSLVGRGKANEQFF.

This clone was counted at least ten times. The chain has TRBV29-1 and TRBJ2-5; no clear D. Trimming shortened V by 7 bases and J by 5 bases, and 11 bases separated the two germline ends. There are 11 residues in the CDR3. The germline gives CDR1 SQVTM, CDR2 ANQGSEA. The DNA for the CDR3 is TGCAGCGAAGCCGTGCGGGAGACCCAGTACTTC. Translating gives CSEAVRETQYF.

The chain combines TRBV4-2 with TRBJ1-4; a possible D gene is TRBD1 (5 bases). V lost 3 bases and J 2 bases, leaving 13 bases between the germline ends. The CDR3 is 16 amino acids. Germline CDR1 reads LGHNA; CDR2 reads YNFKEQ. In nucleotides, the CDR3 is TGTGCCAGCAGCCAGGCCTCAGGGTCTACTAATGAAAAACTGTTTTTT. It codes for CASSQASGSTNEKLFF.

This clone was seen only once. In DNA form, the CDR3 reads TGTGCCAGCAGTTTCCCTCGACTAGCGGGAGATCCCGGGGAGCTGTTTTTT. Translating gives CASSFPRLAGDPGELFF. The chain combines TRBV28 with TRBJ2-2; 12 nucleotides match TRBD2. Trimming cost V 3 bases and J 6 bases; bases outside gene matches: 8. The CDR3 covers 17 residues. Per the germline V gene, CDR1 is MDHEN and CDR2 is SYDVKM.

In this sample, this clone turned up a few times. This chain joins TRBV5-1 and TRBJ1-3, with 7 bases fitting TRBD1. The V segment lost 4 bases and the J segment 4 bases; nucleotides outside the gene matches: 5. The CDR3 is made up of 14 amino acids. Germline V lookup: CDR1 SGHRS, CDR2 YFSETQ. The CDR3 nucleotides are TGCGCCAGCAGCCGACAGGGCTCAGGAAACACCATATATTTT. Amino acids: CASSRQGSGNTIYF.

This chain uses TRBV6-1 with TRBJ2-5, with D perhaps TRBD1 (6 bases). CDR1 is MNHNS and CDR2 is SASEGT in the germline V gene. With 2 bases removed from V and 2 bases from J, the gap between germline ends came to 12 bases. CDR3 length: 15 residues. The CDR3 sequence is CASSESGTLQETQYF. The CDR3 region has the DNA TGTGCCAGCAGTGAATCGGGGACATTACAAGAGACCCAGTACTTC.

This rearrangement joins TRBV19 to TRBJ2-6, with 10 positions matching TRBD1. With V trimmed by 5 bases and J by 1 base, 5 bases remained unmatched. Germline assignment: CDR1 LNHDA and CDR2 SQIVND (reference sequence). The CDR3 sequence is 17 residues long. This CDR3 reads CASSATGGVSGANVLTF. The CDR3 nucleotides are TGTGCCAGTAGTGCGACAGGGGGCGTATCTGGGGCCAACGTCCTGACTTTC.

The V call is TRBV15, the J call TRBJ2-3; 8 bases align to TRBD2. CDR3 length: 18 amino acids. Unmatched junction bases numbered 15, after V lost 0 bases and J lost 7 bases. Per the germline V gene, CDR1 is LNHNV and CDR2 is YYDKDF (reference sequence). The CDR3 is CATSRDTASGRRANTQYF. CDR3 DNA: TGTGCCACCAGCAGAGATACGGCTAGCGGGCGGCGGGCGAATACGCAGTATTTT.

This clone occurred once. The chain employs TRBV2 and TRBJ1-2; D not certain. CDR3 length equals 12 residues. The V end lost 7 bases, the J end lost 7 bases, and 13 bases lay between the germline ends. CDR1 and CDR2 from the germline V gene are SNHLY and FYNNEI. The CDR3 nucleotides are TGTGCCAGCAACCAGGTCCTCAGTGGCTACACCTTC. Amino acids: CASNQVLSGYTF. The whole variable domain, filled in from reference TRBV2 and TRBJ1-2, reads EPEVTQTPSHQVTQMGQEVILRCVPISNHLYFYWYRQILGQKVEFLVSFYNNEISEKSEIFDDQFSVERPDGSNFTLKIRSTKLEDSAMYFCASNQVLSGYTFGSGTRLTVV.

The chain recombines TRBV3-1 (or the pseudogene TRBV3-2) with TRBJ2-1; maybe TRBD2 (6 bases). This CDR3 is 15 amino acids long. V was shortened by 5 bases and J by 7 bases, with 18 bases between the two germline ends. CDR1 LGHDT and CDR2 YNNKEL come from the germline V gene (reference sequence). CDR3 bases: TGTGCCAGCAGCTCCCGGGGACTTCCGACGAATGAGCAGTTCTTC. This gives the protein CASSSRGLPTNEQFF.

The chain has TRBV5-1 and TRBJ2-3; a possible D gene is TRBD1 (6 bases). This CDR3 region has 14 residues. V lost 2 bases to trimming and J lost 6 bases, with 13 bases between them. CDR1 is SGHRS and CDR2 is YFSETQ in the germline V gene. CDR3 nucleotides: TGCGCCAGCAGCTTTGGGGCAGGGGTGGATACGCAGTATTTT. Its translation is CASSFGAGVDTQYF. Combining the CDR3 with reference TRBV5-1 and TRBJ2-3 gives the whole variable domain KAGVTQTPRYLIKTRGQQVTLSCSPISGHRSVSWYQQTPGQGLQFLFEYFSETQRNKGNFPGRFSGRQFSNSRSEMNVSTLELGDSALYLCASSFGAGVDTQYFGPGTRLTVL.

This clone came up a few times. The genes are TRBV7-9 and TRBJ2-3; D perhaps matches TRBD2 (5 bases). The CDR3 runs to 12 residues. Germline lookup yields CDR1 SEHNR and CDR2 FQNEAQ (reference sequence). The V gene lost 1 base and the J gene lost 10 bases, with 9 bases spanning the gap. The CDR3 protein is CASSLDARAQYF. CDR3 nucleotide sequence: TGTGCCAGCAGCTTAGACGCGAGGGCGCAGTATTTT.

This chain joins TRBV27 and TRBJ2-4; the D gene is possibly TRBD1 (5 bases). Trimming removed 6 bases from V and 3 bases from J, with 18 bases in between. The germline CDR1 and CDR2 sequences are MNHEY and SMNVEV (reference sequence). CDR3 size: 16 residues. The CDR3 sequence: CASRLEPPQGKNIQYF. CDR3 nucleotide sequence: TGTGCCAGCAGATTGGAACCCCCCCAGGGCAAAAACATTCAGTACTTC.

V and J are TRBV5-1 and TRBJ2-7, with 8 nucleotides matching TRBD2. V was pared by 4 bases and J by 5 bases, with 8 bases of the junction left unmatched. The CDR3 runs 14 residues. Germline assignment: CDR1 SGHRS and CDR2 YFSETQ. CDR3 DNA sequence: TGCGCCAGCAGCAGAACCGGGACTAGAAACGAGCAGTACTTC. It is translated as CASSRTGTRNEQYF.

The chain links TRBV18 to TRBJ2-3; 10 nucleotides agree with TRBD2. CDR1 is KGHSH and CDR2 is LQKENI in the germline V gene. CDR3 length equals 16 residues. V lost 3 bases to trimming and J lost 4 bases; unmatched junction nucleotides: 7. The CDR3 sequence: CASSPRTSGTSDTQYF. In DNA, the CDR3 is TGTGCCAGCTCACCCCGGACTAGCGGTACCTCAGATACGCAGTATTTT.

There are a few counts of this clone. The chain is built from TRBV11-1 and TRBJ2-2, with 8 nucleotides matching TRBD2. V gave up 7 bases and J gave up 4 bases; unmatched junction bases: 5. CDR3 length: 14 residues. Germline CDR1 is SGHAT and CDR2 is FQDESV (reference sequence). CDR3 coding DNA: TGTGCCAGCAATGGACTAGCAGGCACCGGGGAGCTGTTTTTT. Protein sequence: CASNGLAGTGELFF.

The rearrangement links TRBV6-1 to TRBJ1-5; perhaps TRBD1 as D (6 bases). In germline, CDR1 is MNHNS, CDR2 SASEGT. V lost 2 bases, J lost 2 bases, and 10 bases lay in between. This CDR3 has 15 residues. Here the CDR3 reads CASSENRAGNQPQHF. The CDR3 nucleotides are TGTGCCAGCAGTGAAAACAGGGCGGGCAATCAGCCCCAGCATTTT.

The chain is built from TRBV18 and TRBJ1-5, with D uncertain. The CDR3 covers 17 residues. V was trimmed by 4 bases and J by 0 bases, leaving 16 bases between them. Germline CDR1 and CDR2: KGHSH and LQKENI. CDR3 sequence (DNA): TGTGCCAGCTCACGGGCAGAGGGAGGGCGTAGCAATCAGCCCCAGCATTTT. This sequence encodes CASSRAEGGRSNQPQHF.